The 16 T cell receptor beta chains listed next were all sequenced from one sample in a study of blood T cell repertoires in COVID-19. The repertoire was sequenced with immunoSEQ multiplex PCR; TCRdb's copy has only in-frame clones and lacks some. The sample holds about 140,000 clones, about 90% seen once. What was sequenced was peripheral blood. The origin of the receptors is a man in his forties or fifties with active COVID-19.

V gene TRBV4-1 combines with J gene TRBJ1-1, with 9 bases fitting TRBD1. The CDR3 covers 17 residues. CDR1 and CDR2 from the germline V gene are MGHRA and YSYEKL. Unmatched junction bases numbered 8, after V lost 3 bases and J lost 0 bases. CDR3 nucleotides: TGCGCCAGCAGCCATGCTTCCGGGACAGGGATGAACACTGAAGCTTTCTTT. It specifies CASSHASGTGMNTEAFF.

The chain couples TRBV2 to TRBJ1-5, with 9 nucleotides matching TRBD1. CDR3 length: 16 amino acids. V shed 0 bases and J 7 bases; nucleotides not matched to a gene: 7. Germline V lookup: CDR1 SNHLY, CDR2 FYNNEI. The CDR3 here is CASSEAGTGLLQPQHF. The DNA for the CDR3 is TGTGCCAGCAGTGAAGCCGGGACAGGGCTCTTACAGCCCCAGCATTTT.

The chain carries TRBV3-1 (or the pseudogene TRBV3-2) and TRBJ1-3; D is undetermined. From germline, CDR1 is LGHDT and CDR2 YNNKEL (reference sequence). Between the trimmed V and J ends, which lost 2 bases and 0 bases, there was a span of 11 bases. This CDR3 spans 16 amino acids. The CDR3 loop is CASSQSGRNSGNTIYF. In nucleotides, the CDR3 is TGTGCCAGCAGCCAATCGGGTCGAAACTCTGGAAACACCATATATTTT.

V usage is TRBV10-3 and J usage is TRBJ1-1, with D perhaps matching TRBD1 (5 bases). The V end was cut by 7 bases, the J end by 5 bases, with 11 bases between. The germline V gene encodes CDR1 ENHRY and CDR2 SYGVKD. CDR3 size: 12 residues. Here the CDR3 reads CAIMGGSTEAFF. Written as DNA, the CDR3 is TGTGCCATCATGGGGGGGAGTACTGAAGCTTTCTTT.

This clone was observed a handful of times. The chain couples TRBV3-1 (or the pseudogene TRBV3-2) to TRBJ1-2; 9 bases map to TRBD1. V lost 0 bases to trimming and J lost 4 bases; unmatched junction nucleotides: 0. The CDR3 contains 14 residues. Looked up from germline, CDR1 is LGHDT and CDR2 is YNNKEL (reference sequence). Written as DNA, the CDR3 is TGTGCCAGCAGCCAAGAGGGACAGGGCTATGGCTACACCTTC. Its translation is CASSQEGQGYGYTF.

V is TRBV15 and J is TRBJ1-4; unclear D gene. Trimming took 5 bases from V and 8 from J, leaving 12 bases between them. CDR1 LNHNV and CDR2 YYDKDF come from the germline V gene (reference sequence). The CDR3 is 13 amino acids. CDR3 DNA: TGTGCCACCAGCTATCGGGTAGACGAAAAACTGTTTTTT. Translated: CATSYRVDEKLFF.

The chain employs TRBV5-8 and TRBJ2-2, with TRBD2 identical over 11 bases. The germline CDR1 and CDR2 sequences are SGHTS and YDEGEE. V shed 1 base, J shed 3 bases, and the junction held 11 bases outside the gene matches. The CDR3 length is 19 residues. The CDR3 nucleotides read TGTGCCAGCAGCTTGCAGCTCCAGCTAGCGGGGGGACACACCGGGGAGCTGTTTTTT. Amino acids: CASSLQLQLAGGHTGELFF.

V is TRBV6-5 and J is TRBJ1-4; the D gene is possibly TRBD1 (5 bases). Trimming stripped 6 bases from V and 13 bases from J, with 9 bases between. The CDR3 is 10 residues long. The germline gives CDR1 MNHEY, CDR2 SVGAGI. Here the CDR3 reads CASRQVRLFF. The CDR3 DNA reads TGTGCCAGCAGACAGGTTAGACTGTTTTTT.

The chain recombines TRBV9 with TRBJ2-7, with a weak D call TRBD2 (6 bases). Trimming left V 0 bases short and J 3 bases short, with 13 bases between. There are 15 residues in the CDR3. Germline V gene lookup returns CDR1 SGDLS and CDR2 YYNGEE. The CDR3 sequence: CASSVGGGALYEQYF. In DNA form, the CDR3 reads TGTGCCAGCAGCGTAGGGGGCGGGGCCCTCTACGAGCAGTACTTC.

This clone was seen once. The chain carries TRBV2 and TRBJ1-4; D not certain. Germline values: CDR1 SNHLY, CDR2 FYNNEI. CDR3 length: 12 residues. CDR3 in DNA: TGTGTCGTCGTTTTAGCGGGCGAAAAACTGTTTTTT. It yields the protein CVVVLAGEKLFF.

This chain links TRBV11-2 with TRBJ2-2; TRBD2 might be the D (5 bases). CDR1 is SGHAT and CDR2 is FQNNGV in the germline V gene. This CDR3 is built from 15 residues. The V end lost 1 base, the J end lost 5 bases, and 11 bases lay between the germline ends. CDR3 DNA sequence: TGTGCCAGCAGCTTAGCTAGCTCGCGGACCGGGGAGCTGTTTTTT. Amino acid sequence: CASSLASSRTGELFF.

The CDR3 sequence: CASSLFPGRKEKLFF. DNA for the CDR3: TGTGCCAGCAGTTTGTTCCCTGGGAGGAAGGAAAAACTGTTTTTT. The chain has TRBV27 and TRBJ1-4; D unclear. With 3 bases removed from V and 8 bases from J, the gap between germline ends came to 16 bases. The CDR3 spans 15 residues. Germline loops: CDR1 MNHEY, CDR2 SMNVEV (reference sequence). The entire variable domain, with the rest obtained from reference TRBV27 and TRBJ1-4, is as follows: EAQVTQNPRYLITVTGKKLTVTCSQNMNHEYMSWYRQDPGLGLRQIYYSMNVEVTDKGDVPEGYKVSRKEKRNFPLILESPSPNQTSLYFCASSLFPGRKEKLFFGSGTQLSVL.

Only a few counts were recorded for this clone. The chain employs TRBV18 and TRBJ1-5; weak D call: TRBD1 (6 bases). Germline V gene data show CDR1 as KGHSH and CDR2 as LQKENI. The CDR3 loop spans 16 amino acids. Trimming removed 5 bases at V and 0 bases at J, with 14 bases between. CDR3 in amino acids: CASSSDSSYSNQPQHF. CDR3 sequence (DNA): TGTGCCAGCTCATCGGACAGTAGCTATAGCAATCAGCCCCAGCATTTT.

CDR3 protein: CASKRGPQETQYF. The CDR3 nucleotides read TGCGCCAGCAAGCGGGGCCCACAAGAGACCCAGTACTTC. V gene TRBV10-2 combines with J gene TRBJ2-5, with TRBD2 matching over 7 bases. The CDR3 runs 13 residues. Trimming removed 7 bases from V and 2 bases from J; junction bases left unmatched: 4. The germline V gene encodes CDR1 WSHSY and CDR2 SAAADI.

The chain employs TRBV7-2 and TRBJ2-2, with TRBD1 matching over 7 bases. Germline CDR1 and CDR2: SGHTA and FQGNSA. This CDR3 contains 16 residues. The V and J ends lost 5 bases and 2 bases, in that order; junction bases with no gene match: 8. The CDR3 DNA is TGTGCCAGCAGCCAAGAGGGACAGATAAACACCGGGGAGCTGTTTTTT. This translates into CASSQEGQINTGELFF.

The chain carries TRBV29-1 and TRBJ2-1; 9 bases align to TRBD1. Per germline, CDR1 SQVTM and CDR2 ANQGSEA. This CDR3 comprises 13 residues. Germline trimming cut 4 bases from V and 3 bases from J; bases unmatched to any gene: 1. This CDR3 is CSVGTGVYNEQFF. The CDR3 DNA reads TGCAGCGTTGGGACAGGGGTCTACAATGAGCAGTTCTTC.